This record covers a single TCR beta chain. The antigen remains undetermined. At one end the junction does not follow the germline gene, possibly because of a read error. TCRbeta libraries were built with three rounds of nested PCR, modified from ARM-PCR. TCRdb itself ran the multiplex PCR reads through MiXCR, one entry per CDR3 protein. The sample has about 76,000 distinct CDR3 sequences, around 70% seen once; the top ten hold around an eighth. The source of the sample is a study of tumor and adjacent non-tumor tissue in lung cancer. The study's findings and limits: Tumor TCR diversity, when higher, was linked to shorter survival. Compared with tumor, normal lung showed significantly lower TCR diversity.

No cell sorting was done before RNA was extracted from the tissue. The CDR3 length is 17 residues. Germline V gives CDR1 MNHEY, CDR2 SVGAGI. Sequencing was done on a sample of lung tumor tissue. The chain recombines TRBV6-5 with TRBJ1-2; 9 bases fit TRBD1. This receptor was identified in a woman in her sixties or seventies with non-small cell lung cancer. The CDR3 nucleotides are TGTGCCAGCAGTTCAGCGAGGGACAGGGTGGAAAACTATGGCCACACCTTC. Residues: CASSSARDRVENYGHTF.